Each of the 22 T cell receptor beta chains below was sequenced from the same sample in a study of PD-L1 blockade in urothelial cancer (dated by TCRdb to 2015 to 2018). To prepare the library, the immunoSEQ multiplex PCR assay was applied. What TCRdb holds here is the immuneACCESS table cut down to in-frame rearrangements. Part of the clones is not present; checked against another copy, under half of the missing clones reflect an unresolved V gene, and the others are unexplained. This sample holds about 43,000 clones; 88% were observed only once. The ten biggest clones cover about 14% of the sample. The sequencing here drew on PBMCs, taken around atezolizumab (anti-PD-L1) treatment. These receptors came from an older woman with urothelial cancer.

The V and J genes are TRBV19 and TRBJ1-1; 7 nucleotides match TRBD1. The trim removed 7 bases at V and 5 bases at J, leaving 7 bases unmatched. CDR1 and CDR2 from the germline V gene are LNHDA and SQIVND (reference sequence). CDR3 length: 13 residues. As DNA, the CDR3 is TGTGCCAGTAAAGGAAGGGGGCGGACTGAAGCTTTCTTT. As protein: CASKGRGRTEAFF. The full variable domain, with the rest looked up from reference TRBV19 and TRBJ1-1, is DGGITQSPKYLFRKEGQNVTLSCEQNLNHDAMYWYRQDPGQGLRLIYYSQIVNDFQKGDIAEGYSVSREKKESFPLTVTSAQKNPTAFYLCASKGRGRTEAFFGQGTRLTVV.

This sequence joins TRBV11-2 and TRBJ1-5; D is perhaps TRBD1 (5 bases). This CDR3 contains 13 residues. Germline V CDR1 and CDR2: SGHAT, FQNNGV. Trimming left V 3 bases short and J 9 bases short, with 12 bases between. Here the CDR3 reads CASSFRELGPQHF. CDR3 nucleotide sequence: TGTGCCAGCAGCTTCAGGGAATTGGGGCCCCAGCATTTT. Drawing the rest from reference TRBV11-2 and TRBJ1-5, the complete variable domain is EAGVAQSPRYKIIEKRQSVAFWCNPISGHATLYWYQQILGQGPKLLIQFQNNGVVDDSQLPKDRFSAERLKGVDSTLKIQPAKLEDSAVYLCASSFRELGPQHFGDGTRLSIL.

This chain links TRBV4-2 with TRBJ1-4, with D maybe TRBD1 (6 bases). This CDR3 is 16 amino acids long. Trimming left V 4 bases short and J 4 bases short, with 16 bases between. Germline V gives CDR1 LGHNA, CDR2 YNFKEQ. Here the CDR3 reads CASSLQGGQGNEKLFF. CDR3 nucleotides: TGTGCCAGCAGCCTACAGGGTGGGCAGGGTAATGAAAAACTGTTTTTT.

The chain recombines TRBV18 with TRBJ1-2; 7 positions agree with TRBD1. The CDR3 sequence is 16 residues long. Trimming cost V 0 bases and J 8 bases; bases outside gene matches: 12. CDR1 and CDR2 (germline): KGHSH, LQKENI. CDR3 nucleotide sequence: TGTGCCAGCTCACCACCGTCCAGGGGGGCCTCACTGGGCTACACCTTC. Its translation: CASSPPSRGASLGYTF.

In regard to this clone: This sample includes further DNA sequences coding for the same CDR3. This sequence joins TRBV7-2 and TRBJ2-7, with TRBD2 matching over 7 bases. The V segment lost 1 base and the J segment 0 bases; nucleotides outside the gene matches: 3. There are 15 residues in the CDR3. The germline CDR1 and CDR2 sequences are SGHTA and FQGNSA. CDR3 region: CASSLVGGSSYEQYF. DNA for the CDR3: TGTGCCAGCAGCTTAGTGGGAGGGAGCTCCTACGAGCAGTACTTC. The complete variable domain, with remaining parts taken from reference TRBV7-2 and TRBJ2-7, reads GAGVSQSPSNKVTEKGKDVELRCDPISGHTALYWYRQSLGQGLEFLIYFQGNSAPDKSGLPSDRFSAERTGGSVSTLTIQRTQQEDSAVYLCASSLVGGSSYEQYFGPGTRLTVT.

The chain is built from TRBV28 and TRBJ2-7; 9 bases line up with TRBD1. CDR3 length: 18 residues. Germline CDR1 MDHEN, CDR2 SYDVKM. The V gene end was trimmed by 5 bases and the J gene end by 4 bases; junction bases not matched to a gene: 18. CDR3 sequence reads: CASSPRPGTGSVGYEQYF. As DNA, the CDR3 is TGTGCCAGCAGTCCGCGCCCCGGGACAGGGAGTGTTGGGTACGAGCAGTACTTC.

V is TRBV18 and J is TRBJ2-7; TRBD1 agrees at 9 bases. This CDR3 has 14 residues. The ends lost 5 bases at V and 7 bases at J; junction bases unmatched: 9. The V gene's germline CDR1 is KGHSH and CDR2 LQKENI. The DNA for the CDR3 is TGTGCCAGCTCATTCTCCGGGGACAGGGCGGAGCAGTACTTC. Translation: CASSFSGDRAEQYF.

The chain joins TRBV27 to TRBJ1-1; D ambiguous. CDR1 is MNHEY, CDR2 SMNVEV, per germline (reference sequence). The V end lost 3 bases, the J end lost 1 base, and 6 bases lay between the germline ends. The CDR3 runs to 13 residues. CDR3 coding DNA: TGTGCCAGCAGTTTTGGGCAGAACACTGAAGCTTTCTTT. Protein product: CASSFGQNTEAFF.

The rearrangement joins TRBV6-5 to TRBJ1-4, with TRBD1 identical over 8 bases. V lost 6 bases and J lost 5; bases outside the gene matches: 8. The CDR3 has 15 amino acids. Germline V lookup: CDR1 MNHEY, CDR2 SVGAGI. The CDR3 protein is CASRERDRLNEKLFF. In nucleotides, the CDR3 is TGTGCCAGCAGGGAACGGGACAGGCTAAATGAAAAACTGTTTTTT.

The rearrangement joins TRBV19 to TRBJ2-1; 7 bases map to TRBD1. Germline CDR1 and CDR2: LNHDA and SQIVND (reference sequence). J gave up 0 bases and V 7 bases, and 6 bases lay outside the gene matches. The CDR3 is made up of 15 amino acids. DNA for the CDR3: TGTGCCAGTACCCCTCGGGACAGCTCCTACAATGAGCAGTTCTTC. This encodes CASTPRDSSYNEQFF. Full variable domain (rest looked up from reference TRBV19 and TRBJ2-1): DGGITQSPKYLFRKEGQNVTLSCEQNLNHDAMYWYRQDPGQGLRLIYYSQIVNDFQKGDIAEGYSVSREKKESFPLTVTSAQKNPTAFYLCASTPRDSSYNEQFFGPGTRLTVL.

The V gene is TRBV27, the J gene TRBJ2-3; 8 bases line up with TRBD2. CDR1 is MNHEY, CDR2 SMNVEV, per germline (reference sequence). With V trimmed by 3 bases and J by 0 bases, 8 bases remained unmatched. This CDR3 has 17 amino acids. Here the CDR3 reads CASSFVVTSGSTDTQYF. The CDR3 nucleotides are TGTGCCAGCAGTTTCGTTGTTACTAGCGGCAGCACAGATACGCAGTATTTT.

V is TRBV7-9 and J is TRBJ2-3; TRBD2 matches 12 bases. The germline CDR1 and CDR2 sequences are SEHNR and FQNEAQ (reference sequence). This CDR3 is 17 amino acids long. The V segment lost 2 bases and the J segment 5 bases; nucleotides outside the gene matches: 8. This chain's CDR3 is CASSLWLAGGPGDTQYF. Here the CDR3 DNA reads TGTGCCAGCAGCTTATGGCTAGCGGGAGGGCCAGGAGATACGCAGTATTTT.

V usage is TRBV5-6 and J usage is TRBJ1-5; 7 positions agree with TRBD1. With V trimmed by 3 bases and J by 4 bases, 4 bases remained unmatched. This CDR3 spans 14 amino acids. Germline CDR1 and CDR2: SGHDT and YYEEEE. CDR3 sequence: CASSSTGLNQPQHF. The CDR3 DNA follows: TGTGCCAGCAGCTCGACAGGGTTAAATCAGCCCCAGCATTTT.

The J gene is TRBJ2-7, the V gene TRBV11-2; D uncertain. The V gene's germline CDR1 is SGHAT and CDR2 FQNNGV. Trimming left V 1 base short and J 2 bases short, with 12 bases between. The CDR3 length is 15 residues. CDR3: CASSLVRRDTYEQYF. The CDR3, as DNA: TGTGCCAGCAGCTTAGTTCGTCGTGACACCTACGAGCAGTACTTC. Looking up the rest from reference TRBV11-2 and TRBJ2-7 gives the full variable domain: EAGVAQSPRYKIIEKRQSVAFWCNPISGHATLYWYQQILGQGPKLLIQFQNNGVVDDSQLPKDRFSAERLKGVDSTLKIQPAKLEDSAVYLCASSLVRRDTYEQYFGPGTRLTVT.

V is TRBV18 and J is TRBJ2-3, with D hard to call. This CDR3 has 12 amino acids. Trimming took off 6 bases at V and 5 bases at J, with 9 bases between the two ends. CDR1 and CDR2 from the germline V gene are KGHSH and LQKENI. CDR3 protein: CASSKSRDTQYF. In DNA form, the CDR3 reads TGTGCCAGCTCCAAGAGTAGAGATACGCAGTATTTT.

The chain couples TRBV10-3 to TRBJ1-2, with 8 nucleotides matching TRBD1. Losses at the gene ends were 3 bases for V and 11 bases for J; bases not matched to a gene: 8. In germline, CDR1 is ENHRY, CDR2 SYGVKD. The CDR3 extends over 13 amino acids. The chain's CDR3 is CAISDLRDRKYTF. CDR3 nucleotide sequence: TGTGCCATCAGTGACCTCCGGGACAGGAAATACACCTTC.

V and J are TRBV7-3 and TRBJ2-1; a weak D match, TRBD1 (6 bases). Trimming removed 5 bases at V and 1 base at J, with 12 bases between. The CDR3 is made up of 15 amino acids. The germline V gene encodes CDR1 SGHTA and CDR2 FQGTGA. This CDR3 reads CASSNDDRSYNEQFF. The CDR3 coding sequence is TGTGCCAGCAGCAATGATGACAGGTCCTACAATGAGCAGTTCTTC.

The V and J genes are TRBV27 and TRBJ2-7; a possible D gene is TRBD1 (6 bases). The V gene lost 6 bases and the J gene lost 5 bases, with 17 bases spanning the gap. The germline gives CDR1 MNHEY, CDR2 SMNVEV (reference sequence). This CDR3 is built from 14 residues. The CDR3 DNA sequence: TGTGCCAGCAGCCCTCTCCAGGGGCGGAACGAGCAGTACTTC. This codes for CASSPLQGRNEQYF.

This rearrangement joins TRBV7-6 to TRBJ2-5; the match to TRBD2 covers 7 bases. Per germline, CDR1 SGHVS and CDR2 FNYEAQ. Germline trimming cut 10 bases from V and 1 base from J; bases unmatched to any gene: 12. The CDR3 sequence is 15 residues long. The DNA of the CDR3 is TGTGCCAACCCCTATGTAGCGGGTCCCCAAGAGACCCAGTACTTC. Translated, it gives CANPYVAGPQETQYF.

This clone appeared once. This chain uses TRBV2 with TRBJ2-7; possible D gene TRBD2, 6 bases. CDR3 size: 15 residues. The germline V gene encodes CDR1 SNHLY and CDR2 FYNNEI. V shed 6 bases and J shed 7 bases, with 22 bases lying between them. The CDR3 loop is CASSPLWGETQEQYF. The CDR3 DNA reads TGTGCCAGCAGCCCCCTGTGGGGGGAAACGCAGGAGCAGTACTTC.

This sequence joins TRBV7-2 and TRBJ1-6, with a weak D call TRBD1 (5 bases). Germline CDR1 and CDR2: SGHTA and FQGNSA. Trimming cost V 3 bases and J 10 bases, with 10 bases left between them. CDR3 length equals 13 residues. The CDR3 DNA follows: TGTGCCAGCAGCTTTGATGGGGCGTCACCCCTCCACTTT. This translates into CASSFDGASPLHF. The full variable domain, rest sourced from reference TRBV7-2 and TRBJ1-6, is GAGVSQSPSNKVTEKGKDVELRCDPISGHTALYWYRQSLGQGLEFLIYFQGNSAPDKSGLPSDRFSAERTGGSVSTLTIQRTQQEDSAVYLCASSFDGASPLHFGNGTRLTVT.

This clone was counted only a few times. The chain links TRBV4-3 to TRBJ2-5, with 10 bases lining up with TRBD1. The CDR3 runs 16 residues. Germline values: CDR1 LGHNA, CDR2 YSLEER. V dropped 4 bases and J dropped 4; count of bases not matched to a gene: 9. As DNA, the CDR3 is TGCGCCAGCAGCCCCAAGACCGGGACAGGGGCAGAGACCCAGTACTTC. This encodes CASSPKTGTGAETQYF.